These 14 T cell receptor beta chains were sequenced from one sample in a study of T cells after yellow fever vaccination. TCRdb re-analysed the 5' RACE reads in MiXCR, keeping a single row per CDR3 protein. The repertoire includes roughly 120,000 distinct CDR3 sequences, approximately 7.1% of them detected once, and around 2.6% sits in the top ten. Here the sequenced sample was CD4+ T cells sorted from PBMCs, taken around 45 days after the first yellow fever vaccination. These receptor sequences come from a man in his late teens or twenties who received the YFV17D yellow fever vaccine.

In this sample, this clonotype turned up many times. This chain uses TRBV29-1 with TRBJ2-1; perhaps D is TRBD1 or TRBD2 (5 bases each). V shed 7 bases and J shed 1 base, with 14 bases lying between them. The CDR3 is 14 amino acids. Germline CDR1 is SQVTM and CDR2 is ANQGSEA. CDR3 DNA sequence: TGCAGCGGAACCGGGACCCCGTCCTACAATGAGCAGTTCTTC. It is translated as CSGTGTPSYNEQFF.

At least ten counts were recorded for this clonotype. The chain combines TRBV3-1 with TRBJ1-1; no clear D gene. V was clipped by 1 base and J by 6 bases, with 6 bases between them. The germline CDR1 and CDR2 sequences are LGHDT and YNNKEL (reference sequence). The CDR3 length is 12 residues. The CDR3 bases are TGTGCCAGCAGCCAAGCTAAATCTGAAGCTTTCTTT. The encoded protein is CASSQAKSEAFF.

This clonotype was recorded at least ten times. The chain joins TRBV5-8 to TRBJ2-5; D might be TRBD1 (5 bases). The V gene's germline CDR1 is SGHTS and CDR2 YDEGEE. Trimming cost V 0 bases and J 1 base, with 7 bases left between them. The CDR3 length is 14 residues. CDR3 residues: CASSLGQIQETQYF. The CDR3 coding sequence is TGTGCCAGCAGCTTGGGACAGATCCAAGAGACCCAGTACTTC.

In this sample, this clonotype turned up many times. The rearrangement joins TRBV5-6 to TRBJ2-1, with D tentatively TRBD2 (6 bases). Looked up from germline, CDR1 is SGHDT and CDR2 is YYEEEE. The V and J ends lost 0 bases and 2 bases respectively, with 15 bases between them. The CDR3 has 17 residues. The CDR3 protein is CASSLVGPGVPYNEQFF. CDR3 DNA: TGTGCCAGCAGCTTGGTGGGCCCGGGAGTGCCCTACAATGAGCAGTTCTTC.

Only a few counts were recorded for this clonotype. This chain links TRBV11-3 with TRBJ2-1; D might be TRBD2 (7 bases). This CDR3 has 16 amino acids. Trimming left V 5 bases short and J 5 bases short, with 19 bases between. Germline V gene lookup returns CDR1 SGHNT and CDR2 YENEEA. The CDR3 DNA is TGTGCCAGCAGCCTTGGGGGGGGCGGGAGTCACAATGAGCAGTTCTTC. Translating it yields CASSLGGGGSHNEQFF.

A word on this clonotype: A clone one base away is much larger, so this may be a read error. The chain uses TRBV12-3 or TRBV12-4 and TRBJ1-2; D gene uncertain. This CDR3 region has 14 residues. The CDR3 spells CASSLAGVGYSYTF. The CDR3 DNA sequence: TGTGCCAGCAGTTTAGCCGGGGTCGGCTATAGCTACACCTTC.

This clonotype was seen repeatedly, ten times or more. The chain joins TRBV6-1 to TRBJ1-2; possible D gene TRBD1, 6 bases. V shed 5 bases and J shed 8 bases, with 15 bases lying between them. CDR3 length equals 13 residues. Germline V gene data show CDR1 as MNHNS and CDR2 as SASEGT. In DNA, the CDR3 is TGTGCCAGCAGTCGTAACAGGGCAGGCGGCTACACCTTC. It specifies CASSRNRAGGYTF.

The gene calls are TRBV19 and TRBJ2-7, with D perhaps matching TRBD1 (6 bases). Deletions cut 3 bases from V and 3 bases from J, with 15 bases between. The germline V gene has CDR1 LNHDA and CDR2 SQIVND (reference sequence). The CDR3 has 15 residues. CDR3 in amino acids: CASSITGIFGYEQYF. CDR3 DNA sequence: TGTGCCAGTAGTATTACAGGGATTTTCGGCTACGAGCAGTACTTC.

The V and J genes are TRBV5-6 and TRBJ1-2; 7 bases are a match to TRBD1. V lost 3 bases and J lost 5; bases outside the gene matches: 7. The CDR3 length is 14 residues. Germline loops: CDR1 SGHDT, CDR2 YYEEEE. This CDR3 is CASSSEQGMYGYTF. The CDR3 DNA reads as TGTGCCAGCAGCTCCGAACAGGGGATGTATGGCTACACCTTC.

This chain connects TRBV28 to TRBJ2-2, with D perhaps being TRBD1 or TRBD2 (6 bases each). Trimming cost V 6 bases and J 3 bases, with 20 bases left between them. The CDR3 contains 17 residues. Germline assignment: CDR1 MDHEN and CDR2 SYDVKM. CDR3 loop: CASRPGGVGGYTGELFF. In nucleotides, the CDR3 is TGTGCCAGCAGGCCTGGGGGCGTGGGGGGCTACACCGGGGAGCTGTTTTTT.

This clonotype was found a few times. CDR3 nucleotide sequence: TGTGCCTTCAGGGGGACAGGCAATCAGCCCCAGCATTTT. Protein product: CAFRGTGNQPQHF. The genes are TRBV6-4 and TRBJ1-5, with TRBD1 identical over 7 bases. Germline V CDR1 and CDR2: MRHNA, SNTAGT. This CDR3 region has 13 residues. V lost 11 bases, J lost 2 bases, and 6 bases stayed unmatched.

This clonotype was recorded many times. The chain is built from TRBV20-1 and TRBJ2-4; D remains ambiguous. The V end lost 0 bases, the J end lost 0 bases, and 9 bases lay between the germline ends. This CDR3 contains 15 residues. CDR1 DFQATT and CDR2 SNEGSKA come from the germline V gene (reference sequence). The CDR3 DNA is TGCAGTGCTAGAGATATGCTGATAGCCAAAAACATTCAGTACTTC. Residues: CSARDMLIAKNIQYF.

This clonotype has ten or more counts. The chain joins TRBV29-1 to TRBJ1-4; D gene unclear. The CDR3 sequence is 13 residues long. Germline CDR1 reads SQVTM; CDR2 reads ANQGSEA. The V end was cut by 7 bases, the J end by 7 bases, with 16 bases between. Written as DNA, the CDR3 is TGCAGCGCCTGCGAACCTTTGGGTGAAAAACTGTTTTTT. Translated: CSACEPLGEKLFF.

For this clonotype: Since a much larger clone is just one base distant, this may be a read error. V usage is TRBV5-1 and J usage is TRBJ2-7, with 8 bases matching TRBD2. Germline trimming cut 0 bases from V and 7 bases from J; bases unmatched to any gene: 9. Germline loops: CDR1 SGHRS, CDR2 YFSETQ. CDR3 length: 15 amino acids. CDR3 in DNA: TGCGCCAGCAGCTTGGGGAGCGGGGGTGCCCAAGAGCAGTACGTC. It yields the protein CASSLGSGGAQEQYV.